These T cell receptor beta chains were read from a single sample in a study of T cell responses to AZD1222 COVID-19 vaccine. Sequencing used immunoSEQ multiplex PCR; TCRdb keeps in-frame clones, though not all of them. The table shows 140,000 to 150,000 clones, with approximately 93% occurring only once. This material consisted of peripheral blood, taken after recovery from COVID-19. The receptors come from an adult who had recovered from COVID-19. CDR3s include the opening cysteine and the closing phenylalanine or tryptophan. D genes are given only for firm matches. Clone size is shown for a subset of rows, as once, few, many or a class of expanded clone.

DNA: TGTGCCGTTCGGGGACAGGGGGTTTTTAAAGCTTTCTTT
CDR3: CAVRGQGVFKAFF
J: TRBJ1-1
D: TRBD1
size: -
V: TRBV19
length: 13

DNA: TGTGCCAGTTCCCTGGGGGGGAGCTCCTATAATTCACCCCTCCACTTT
CDR3: CASSLGGSSYNSPLHF
J: TRBJ1-6
D: -
size: -
V: TRBV25-1
length: 16

DNA: TGTGCCAGCATCCAAATTAGGACTAGCGGGAGACATACGCAGTATTTT
CDR3: CASIQIRTSGRHTQYF
J: TRBJ2-3
D: -
size: -
V: TRBV21-1
length: 16

DNA: TGTGCCAGCAGCCAAGATCGGGGGAACTCTGGGGCCAACGTCCTGACTTTC
CDR3: CASSQDRGNSGANVLTF
J: TRBJ2-6
D: -
size: -
V: TRBV3-1/TRBV3-2
length: 17

DNA: TGTGCCACCAGTAAGGACTCGACCGGGGAGCTGTTTTTT
CDR3: CATSKDSTGELFF
J: TRBJ2-2
D: -
size: -
V: TRBV24-1
length: 13

DNA: TGTGCCAGCAGCTTAGAGAGGACAGGGGGCGCGGGCCAGCCCCAGCATTTT
CDR3: CASSLERTGGAGQPQHF
J: TRBJ1-5
D: TRBD1
size: -
V: TRBV11-3
length: 17

DNA: TGTGCCAGCAGTCTAGACGGACGATATGGCTACACCTTC
CDR3: CASSLDGRYGYTF
J: TRBJ1-2
D: -
size: -
V: TRBV3-1/TRBV3-2
length: 13

DNA: TGCAGTGCTAGTGCCCAGCATTTT
CDR3: CSASAQHF
J: TRBJ1-5
D: -
size: -
V: TRBV20-1
length: 8

DNA: TGTGCCAGTAGTATATCGGGGAATAATGGCTACACCTTC
CDR3: CASSISGNNGYTF
J: TRBJ1-2
D: -
size: -
V: TRBV19
length: 13

DNA: TGTGCCAGCAGCGCCGACATCCTGAACACTGAAGCTTTCTTT
CDR3: CASSADILNTEAFF
J: TRBJ1-1
D: -
size: -
V: TRBV11-2
length: 14

DNA: TGCGCCAGCAGCCCCGAAGGGGCAGGGACTAATTCACCCCTCCACTTT
CDR3: CASSPEGAGTNSPLHF
J: TRBJ1-6
D: -
size: -
V: TRBV5-1
length: 16

DNA: TGTGCCTGGGGTTCCAGGGAGAACTATGGCTACACCTTC
CDR3: CAWGSRENYGYTF
J: TRBJ1-2
D: -
size: once
V: TRBV30
length: 13

DNA: TGTGCCAGCAGCCCAATAACAGGGAGTCGGGGCTATGGCTACACCTTC
CDR3: CASSPITGSRGYGYTF
J: TRBJ1-2
D: -
size: -
V: TRBV3-1/TRBV3-2
length: 16

DNA: TGTGCCAGCAGCCAAGAGACCCAGTACTTC
CDR3: CASSQETQYF
J: TRBJ2-5
D: -
size: -
V: TRBV11-2
length: 10

DNA: TGTGCCAGCGGGGCCAGTGGAGGGGTTAACTATGGCTACACCTTC
CDR3: CASGASGGVNYGYTF
J: TRBJ1-2
D: -
size: -
V: TRBV9
length: 15

DNA: TGTGCCAGCAGCTTGGGGGGGTCAACCTACGAGCAGTACTTC
CDR3: CASSLGGSTYEQYF
J: TRBJ2-7
D: -
size: -
V: TRBV5-5
length: 14

DNA: TGTGCCACTACCACGGACTCCTACAATGAGCAGTTCTTC
CDR3: CATTTDSYNEQFF
J: TRBJ2-1
D: -
size: -
V: TRBV5-4
length: 13

DNA: TGTGCCAGTATCCGGACAGGGGGCGATTCGGCTGGCTACACCTTC
CDR3: CASIRTGGDSAGYTF
J: TRBJ1-2
D: TRBD1
size: -
V: TRBV19
length: 15

DNA: TGCAGCGTTGGGGGCGGGACCGCCTACGAGCAGTACTTC
CDR3: CSVGGGTAYEQYF
J: TRBJ2-7
D: -
size: -
V: TRBV29-1
length: 13

DNA: TGCGCCAGCAGCCTAGGACTAGCGGGTTCTCACCCATCCTACGAGCAGTACTTC
CDR3: CASSLGLAGSHPSYEQYF
J: TRBJ2-7
D: TRBD2
size: -
V: TRBV5-1
length: 18

DNA: TGTGCCAGCAGCTTAGGACAGTTGGGCCATCAGCCCCAGCATTTT
CDR3: CASSLGQLGHQPQHF
J: TRBJ1-5
D: -
size: -
V: TRBV11-2
length: 15

DNA: TGTGCCAGCAGTGAAGCCTTATTAGCACCTTGGGGTGCAGAGGGCTACACCTTC
CDR3: CASSEALLAPWGAEGYTF
J: TRBJ1-2
D: -
size: -
V: TRBV6-1
length: 18

DNA: TGTGCCAGCAGTCCCGGGCCGTGGGGCTACACCTTC
CDR3: CASSPGPWGYTF
J: TRBJ1-2
D: -
size: once
V: TRBV12-3/TRBV12-4
length: 12

DNA: TGTGCCAGCAGCCAAGGGACTAGCGGAAAAGAGACCCAGTACTTC
CDR3: CASSQGTSGKETQYF
J: TRBJ2-5
D: TRBD2
size: once
V: TRBV3-1/TRBV3-2
length: 15

DNA: TGTGCCAGCAGCTACACCGGGGAGCTGTTTTTT
CDR3: CASSYTGELFF
J: TRBJ2-2
D: -
size: -
V: TRBV28
length: 11

DNA: TGTGCCAGCAGCCCCACGGTGGGGGGTCGGAACACCGGGGAGCTGTTTTTT
CDR3: CASSPTVGGRNTGELFF
J: TRBJ2-2
D: -
size: -
V: TRBV28
length: 17

DNA: TGTGCCAGCAGTTTAGGAGGGAAGGGCAATCAGCCCCAGCATTTT
CDR3: CASSLGGKGNQPQHF
J: TRBJ1-5
D: -
size: -
V: TRBV28
length: 15

DNA: TGTGCCAGCAGCTTAGGAAGTACAGATACGCAGTATTTT
CDR3: CASSLGSTDTQYF
J: TRBJ2-3
D: -
size: -
V: TRBV11-2
length: 13

DNA: TGTGCCAGCAGCGTAGCCCCATACCCCTCAGAGCCCCAGCATTTT
CDR3: CASSVAPYPSEPQHF
J: TRBJ1-5
D: -
size: -
V: TRBV9
length: 15

DNA: TGTGCCAGCAGAGCTCCAGGGGGCACTAATGAAAAACTGTTTTTT
CDR3: CASRAPGGTNEKLFF
J: TRBJ1-4
D: TRBD1
size: -
V: TRBV2
length: 15

DNA: TGTGCCACCAGAGAGGGACAGGGGGCTGTAGGAAATCAGCCCCAGCATTTT
CDR3: CATREGQGAVGNQPQHF
J: TRBJ1-5
D: TRBD1
size: few
V: TRBV15
length: 17

DNA: TGTGCCTGGAGTGAGGAACTGAGGCTTTTCTATGGCTACACCTTC
CDR3: CAWSEELRLFYGYTF
J: TRBJ1-2
D: -
size: -
V: TRBV30
length: 15

DNA: TGTGCCAGCAGTCATAGGGGAGCTGAAGCTTTCTTT
CDR3: CASSHRGAEAFF
J: TRBJ1-1
D: -
size: -
V: TRBV28
length: 12

DNA: TGTGCCAGTAGTGAAGTCAGGGGAAATTCACCCCTCCACTTT
CDR3: CASSEVRGNSPLHF
J: TRBJ1-6
D: -
size: -
V: TRBV19
length: 14

DNA: TGTGCCAGCAGCTCGCCGGGACTAGCGATCGCCGGGGAGCTGTTTTTT
CDR3: CASSSPGLAIAGELFF
J: TRBJ2-2
D: TRBD2
size: -
V: TRBV11-2
length: 16

DNA: TGTGCCAGTAGTTCTACCCGGACAGTTTCTGGAAACACCATATATTTT
CDR3: CASSSTRTVSGNTIYF
J: TRBJ1-3
D: -
size: -
V: TRBV19
length: 16

DNA: TGTGCCAGCAGTCACCGACAGGGCAATCAGCCCCAGCATTTT
CDR3: CASSHRQGNQPQHF
J: TRBJ1-5
D: -
size: -
V: TRBV28
length: 14

DNA: TGTGCCAGCAGCCGACTAGCGGGATCCTACAATGAGCAGTTCTTC
CDR3: CASSRLAGSYNEQFF
J: TRBJ2-1
D: TRBD2
size: few
V: TRBV11-2
length: 15

DNA: TGCGCCAGCAGCCAAGGAAACGGACTAGCGGGAGCATACGAGCAGTACTTC
CDR3: CASSQGNGLAGAYEQYF
J: TRBJ2-7
D: TRBD2
size: -
V: TRBV4-1
length: 17

DNA: TGTGCCAGCTCACCGACCACAGATACGCAGTATTTT
CDR3: CASSPTTDTQYF
J: TRBJ2-3
D: -
size: -
V: TRBV18
length: 12

DNA: TGTGCCAGCAGTGAACTCCCGTTGGACGAGCAGTACTTC
CDR3: CASSELPLDEQYF
J: TRBJ2-7
D: -
size: -
V: TRBV2
length: 13

DNA: TGTGCCAGCAGCCGTACAGGGTCCAATTCACCCCTCCACTTT
CDR3: CASSRTGSNSPLHF
J: TRBJ1-6
D: -
size: -
V: TRBV6-5
length: 14

DNA: TGTGCTAGTGGTTTGGGGGGCTCCTACAATGAGCAGTTCTTC
CDR3: CASGLGGSYNEQFF
J: TRBJ2-1
D: -
size: -
V: TRBV12-5
length: 14

DNA: TGTGCCAGCTCACCAGGGAACACCATATATTTT
CDR3: CASSPGNTIYF
J: TRBJ1-3
D: -
size: -
V: TRBV18
length: 11

DNA: TGTGCCAGCACCAATACAGGGGGCGCAAACACCATATATTTT
CDR3: CASTNTGGANTIYF
J: TRBJ1-3
D: TRBD1
size: -
V: TRBV25-1
length: 14

DNA: TGTGCCACCCTTTCCCGCGCTAGGGGAAACACCATATATTTT
CDR3: CATLSRARGNTIYF
J: TRBJ1-3
D: -
size: once
V: TRBV6-5
length: 14

DNA: TGTGCCATCAGGTCCCGGGACGGCCACGATGGCTACACCTTC
CDR3: CAIRSRDGHDGYTF
J: TRBJ1-2
D: -
size: -
V: TRBV10-3
length: 14

DNA: TGTGCCAGCAGCCTCCGGAGGGAAAACAATGAGCAGTTCTTC
CDR3: CASSLRRENNEQFF
J: TRBJ2-1
D: -
size: -
V: TRBV5-4
length: 14

DNA: TGCGCCAGCAGCAGAACGGGACAGCAGCTGAACACTGAAGCTTTCTTT
CDR3: CASSRTGQQLNTEAFF
J: TRBJ1-1
D: TRBD1
size: -
V: TRBV5-1
length: 16

DNA: TGTGCCAGCAGCGTAGGACAGGACTACGAGCAGTACTTC
CDR3: CASSVGQDYEQYF
J: TRBJ2-7
D: -
size: -
V: TRBV9
length: 13